These 11 T cell receptor beta chains came from one sample sequenced in a study of blood T cell repertoires in COVID-19. Libraries were prepared by immunoSEQ multiplex PCR; TCRdb keeps only in-frame clonotypes and omits some of them. The repertoire includes more than 150,000 clones, approximately 84% of them detected once, and more than 6.5% sits in the top ten. Sequences were obtained from PBMCs or T cells enriched from blood (not recorded which). These receptors were collected from a woman in her fifties or sixties who had recovered from COVID-19.

This clone was detected only a few times. This rearrangement joins TRBV2 to TRBJ2-7, with D tentatively TRBD1 (6 bases). V lost 5 bases and J lost 5, with 13 bases in between. Germline CDR1 SNHLY, CDR2 FYNNEI. This CDR3 is built from 13 residues. The CDR3 protein is CASSSTGSHEQYF. DNA for the CDR3: TGTGCCAGCAGTTCCACAGGGAGCCACGAGCAGTACTTC. Combining the CDR3 with reference TRBV2 and TRBJ2-7 gives the whole variable domain EPEVTQTPSHQVTQMGQEVILRCVPISNHLYFYWYRQILGQKVEFLVSFYNNEISEKSEIFDDQFSVERPDGSNFTLKIRSTKLEDSAMYFCASSSTGSHEQYFGPGTRLTVT.

Concerning this clone itself: Other DNA sequences of this sample code for an identical CDR3. V is TRBV19 and J is TRBJ1-5, with 8 bases fitting TRBD1. The V gene's germline CDR1 is LNHDA and CDR2 SQIVND (reference sequence). This CDR3 contains 15 residues. The V and J ends lost 4 bases and 0 bases, in that order; junction bases with no gene match: 2. DNA of the CDR3: TGTGCCAGTAGTAAGGACAGGGCTAGCAATCAGCCCCAGCATTTT. Its translation: CASSKDRASNQPQHF. The full variable domain, in which reference TRBV19 and TRBJ1-5 provide the parts outside the CDR3, is DGGITQSPKYLFRKEGQNVTLSCEQNLNHDAMYWYRQDPGQGLRLIYYSQIVNDFQKGDIAEGYSVSREKKESFPLTVTSAQKNPTAFYLCASSKDRASNQPQHFGDGTRLSIL.

V usage is TRBV7-9 and J usage is TRBJ2-2; 9 bases are shared with TRBD2. This CDR3 contains 17 residues. Unmatched junction bases numbered 9, after V lost 2 bases and J lost 5 bases. CDR1 is SEHNR and CDR2 is FQNEAQ in the germline V gene (reference sequence). The CDR3 loop is CASSLLGGRAGTGELFF. In DNA form, the CDR3 reads TGTGCCAGCAGCTTATTAGGCGGGAGGGCCGGGACCGGGGAGCTGTTTTTT.

The chain combines TRBV28 with TRBJ2-3, with D possibly being TRBD1 (5 bases). Germline V CDR1 and CDR2: MDHEN, SYDVKM. Trimming left V 6 bases short and J 4 bases short, with 26 bases between. The CDR3 sequence is 18 residues long. As DNA, the CDR3 is TGTGCCAGCAGACAGTCTGGGGCCGCTCCCCGACCTGCAGATACGCAGTATTTT. Encoded protein: CASRQSGAAPRPADTQYF.

The chain has TRBV24-1 and TRBJ1-2, with 8 bases identical to TRBD1. The CDR3 is 13 residues long. The V gene's germline CDR1 is KGHDR and CDR2 SFDVKD. V was pared by 3 bases and J by 8 bases, with 4 bases of the junction left unmatched. The CDR3 DNA sequence: TGTGCCACCAGTGATCGACAGGGGAAGGGCTACACCTTC. Amino acid sequence: CATSDRQGKGYTF.

The chain carries TRBV27 and TRBJ1-5, with D perhaps TRBD1 (5 bases). Deletions cut 6 bases from V and 0 bases from J, with 12 bases between. The V gene's germline CDR1 is MNHEY and CDR2 SMNVEV (reference sequence). The CDR3 covers 15 residues. CDR3 in amino acids: CASRRGGNSNQPQHF. For the CDR3, the DNA is TGTGCCAGCAGGCGCGGGGGGAATAGCAATCAGCCCCAGCATTTT.

The chain employs TRBV28 and TRBJ1-4; D is perhaps TRBD1 (5 bases). The CDR3 runs to 13 residues. V was cut by 7 bases and J by 8 bases, with 14 bases left in between. Germline V gene lookup returns CDR1 MDHEN and CDR2 SYDVKM. The CDR3, as DNA: TGTGCCAGCATGGGGCCAGGATCCGAAAAACTGTTTTTT. This translates into CASMGPGSEKLFF.

In this sample, this clone turned up once. The chain recombines TRBV18 with TRBJ2-2; 15 bases are shared with TRBD2. The CDR3 is made up of 19 amino acids. Germline V gene lookup returns CDR1 KGHSH and CDR2 LQKENI. The J segment lost 4 bases and the V segment lost 6 bases, leaving 12 bases of the junction unmatched. The CDR3 DNA follows: TGTGCCAGCTCGCCTCCGGGACTAGCGGGAGGAGGGCCCACCGGGGAGCTGTTTTTT. This encodes CASSPPGLAGGGPTGELFF.

The chain is built from TRBV18 and TRBJ2-1, with 10 nucleotides matching TRBD1. Germline V gives CDR1 KGHSH, CDR2 LQKENI. The CDR3 sequence is 16 residues long. Germline trimming cut 0 bases from V and 5 bases from J; bases unmatched to any gene: 4. CDR3: CASSPPGQGTNNEQFF. DNA for the CDR3: TGTGCCAGCTCACCACCGGGACAGGGGACAAACAATGAGCAGTTCTTC.

V gene TRBV5-1 combines with J gene TRBJ2-1, with 11 positions matching TRBD2. The CDR3 spans 16 residues. J was trimmed by 7 bases and V by 0 bases; bases with no gene match: 6. Per germline, CDR1 SGHRS and CDR2 YFSETQ. The DNA of the CDR3 is TGCGCCAGCAGCTTGGACGGTAGCGGGAGGGGGAATGAGCAGTTCTTC. Translated: CASSLDGSGRGNEQFF.

The J gene is TRBJ1-1, the V gene TRBV27, with D maybe TRBD1 (5 bases). CDR3 size: 13 residues. V was clipped by 10 bases and J by 2 bases, with 14 bases between them. The germline V gene encodes CDR1 MNHEY and CDR2 SMNVEV (reference sequence). CDR3 nucleotides: TGTGCCACCAGATCGACAGCCAACACTGAAGCTTTCTTT. Amino acids: CATRSTANTEAFF.